These 15 T cell receptor beta chains share one sample of origin, sequenced in a study of control samples from healthy donors and cancer patients. Only in-frame clones appear in the TCRdb table, and some are missing; sequencing was by immunoSEQ multiplex PCR. Here the sample spans about 170,000 clones, around 90% being singletons. The sequenced material came from blood. All receptors derive from a woman aged 30 to 39 in good health.

V and J are TRBV4-1 and TRBJ2-1; no clear D. The CDR3 covers 12 residues. The germline gives CDR1 MGHRA, CDR2 YSYEKL. The V end was cut by 0 bases, the J end by 8 bases, with 5 bases between. DNA for the CDR3: TGCGCCAGCAGCCAAGATTTCTATGAGCAGTTCTTC. Translation: CASSQDFYEQFF.

This CDR3 is CASSWVTEAFF. The CDR3 bases are TGTGCCAGCAGTTGGGTAACTGAAGCTTTCTTT. The V call is TRBV6-5, the J call TRBJ1-1; D unresolved. CDR1 MNHEY and CDR2 SVGAGI come from the germline V gene. Between the trimmed V and J ends, which lost 4 bases and 5 bases, there was a span of 5 bases. This CDR3 contains 11 residues.

The chain couples TRBV6-1 to TRBJ2-3, with D possibly matching TRBD1 (6 bases). The CDR3 has 14 amino acids. Trimming shortened V by 2 bases and J by 4 bases, and 10 bases separated the two germline ends. CDR1 MNHNS and CDR2 SASEGT come from the germline V gene. The CDR3 coding sequence is TGTGCCAGCAGTGAAAGGACAGATCCAGATACGCAGTATTTT. Protein: CASSERTDPDTQYF.

The chain carries TRBV19 and TRBJ1-2; D not resolved. Germline CDR1 is LNHDA and CDR2 is SQIVND (reference sequence). CDR3 length: 14 amino acids. Trimming pared 5 bases from V and 8 bases from J, leaving 18 bases between. CDR3 protein: CASSFLRTIEGYTF. CDR3 coding DNA: TGTGCCAGTAGTTTTCTCAGGACGATTGAGGGCTACACCTTC.

This sequence joins TRBV2 and TRBJ1-1; 8 bases align to TRBD1. The length of the CDR3 is 14 residues. Germline CDR1 is SNHLY and CDR2 is FYNNEI. J gave up 5 bases and V 3 bases, and 5 bases lay outside the gene matches. CDR3 protein: CASSEGNRGTEAFF. For the CDR3, the DNA is TGTGCCAGCAGTGAGGGCAACAGGGGGACTGAAGCTTTCTTT.

The rearrangement joins TRBV2 to TRBJ1-2; D may be TRBD1 (5 bases). The CDR3 runs 13 residues. Deletions cut 7 bases from V and 0 bases from J, with 9 bases between. From germline, CDR1 is SNHLY and CDR2 FYNNEI. The CDR3 here is CASIRVSNYGYTF. In DNA form, the CDR3 reads TGTGCCAGCATCAGGGTTTCTAACTATGGCTACACCTTC.

This CDR3 reads CASRRLAGTDTQYF. The CDR3 DNA reads TGCGCCAGCCGTAGACTAGCGGGCACAGATACGCAGTATTTT. The chain links TRBV5-1 to TRBJ2-3, with 9 bases fitting TRBD2. The CDR3 is made up of 14 amino acids. CDR1 and CDR2 from the germline V gene are SGHRS and YFSETQ. With 7 bases clipped from V and 1 base from J, the junction kept 4 bases outside the gene matches.

The count of this clone is one. The rearrangement uses TRBV5-1 and TRBJ2-3, with D perhaps matching TRBD1 (6 bases). Germline assignment: CDR1 SGHRS and CDR2 YFSETQ. There are 14 residues in the CDR3. V was pared by 2 bases and J by 4 bases, with 11 bases between. Written as DNA, the CDR3 is TGCGCCAGCAGCTTAACACAGGGACCAGATACGCAGTATTTT. Its protein is CASSLTQGPDTQYF.

The chain uses TRBV24-1 and TRBJ2-1, with D possibly matching TRBD1 (6 bases). Germline CDR1 KGHDR, CDR2 SFDVKD. Trimming pared 6 bases from V and 9 bases from J, leaving 14 bases between. The CDR3 is made up of 13 amino acids. The CDR3 reads CATSSGRGSEQFF. CDR3 coding DNA: TGTGCCACCAGTAGCGGAAGGGGGAGTGAGCAGTTCTTC.

The sample holds one count of this clone. The chain is built from TRBV28 and TRBJ1-2, with TRBD1 identical over 12 bases. Germline V gene lookup returns CDR1 MDHEN and CDR2 SYDVKM. V lost 8 bases, J lost 8 bases, and 15 bases stayed unmatched. This CDR3 comprises 16 residues. CDR3 loop: CASGTGGALVGGGYTF. In nucleotides, the CDR3 is TGTGCCAGCGGGACAGGGGGCGCTTTGGTCGGGGGCGGCTACACCTTC.

The gene calls are TRBV6-5 and TRBJ1-4; the match to TRBD1 covers 8 bases. The trim removed 11 bases at V and 5 bases at J, leaving 7 bases unmatched. Per the germline V gene, CDR1 is MNHEY and CDR2 is SVGAGI. CDR3 size: 13 residues. The DNA of the CDR3 is TGTGCCGTATCCAGGGGGCAAAATGAAAAACTGTTTTTT. Translating it yields CAVSRGQNEKLFF.

This clone occurred once. The chain uses TRBV18 and TRBJ2-3, with D perhaps given as TRBD1 or TRBD2 (5 bases each). Germline V CDR1 and CDR2: KGHSH, LQKENI. Trimming removed 8 bases at V and 0 bases at J, with 12 bases between. There are 14 residues in the CDR3. The CDR3 coding sequence is TGTGCCAGCACTCCAGGGAGAAGCACAGATACGCAGTATTTT. Its translation is CASTPGRSTDTQYF.

V usage is TRBV28 and J usage is TRBJ2-4; 8 bases map to TRBD2. The CDR3 has 16 amino acids. CDR1 MDHEN and CDR2 SYDVKM come from the germline V gene. V dropped 10 bases and J dropped 2; count of bases not matched to a gene: 13. The CDR3 DNA follows: TGTGCCACCAAGGACGGCGCGGGAGGTACCAAAAACATTCAGTACTTC. Its protein product is CATKDGAGGTKNIQYF. Combining the CDR3 with reference TRBV28 and TRBJ2-4 gives the whole variable domain DVKVTQSSRYLVKRTGEKVFLECVQDMDHENMFWYRQDPGLGLRLIYFSYDVKMKEKGDIPEGYSVSREKKERFSLILESASTNQTSMYLCATKDGAGGTKNIQYFGAGTRLSVL.

In this sample, this clone turned up once. The J gene is TRBJ2-7, the V gene TRBV10-3; no firm D call. The ends were cut back, 5 bases at V and 3 bases at J, with 5 bases in the middle. The CDR3 runs 11 residues. Looked up from germline, CDR1 is ENHRY and CDR2 is SYGVKD. DNA of the CDR3: TGTGCCATCAGTAATAACTACGAGCAGTACGTC. Translating gives CAISNNYEQYV.

CDR3 DNA: TGTGCCAGCAGCCCGGCCAGGAGCGACAACATTCAGTACTTC. Protein sequence: CASSPARSDNIQYF. The chain employs TRBV4-2 and TRBJ2-4; D is unresolved. There are 14 residues in the CDR3. V dropped 4 bases and J dropped 7 bases, with 14 bases sitting between them. CDR1 and CDR2 from the germline V gene are LGHNA and YNFKEQ.